This is a list of T cell receptor beta chains from one sample in a study of T cells after yellow fever vaccination. TCRdb re-derived calls from the 5' RACE reads in MiXCR, one entry per CDR3 protein. The sample contains some 500,000 distinct CDR3 sequences, roughly 12% of which appear only once. Sequences were derived from PBMCs, sampled on the day of the yellow fever booster vaccination. The receptors come from a man aged 25-45 years who received the YFV17D yellow fever vaccine. The conserved cysteine and the conserved F or W are not part of the CDR3 here.

v_call cdr3_aa
TRBV7-2 ASSSGWGGDTQY
TRBV5-1 ASSWSENEQF
TRBV12-3/TRBV12-4 ASSFIDSGGYEQY
TRBV20-1 SASSPTSYNEQF
TRBV30 AWSGFSGGGHEQY
TRBV29-1 SARPSRREKLF
TRBV19 ASSIWGSYGYT
TRBV5-1 ASSPVSRGHNEQF
TRBV30 AWILIRGTDTQY
TRBV5-1 ASSWGQGGADTQY
TRBV29-1 SVSNSSYEQY
TRBV11-2 ASSPKRLRSGGSYEQY
TRBV5-1 ASSLGEFLGGEQF
TRBV18 ASSLSALSNQPQH
TRBV12-3/TRBV12-4 ASTPAWAQWETQY
TRBV5-8 ASRGKAAVYNEQF
TRBV20-1 SARGPRGRETQY
TRBV6-5 ASSYSVFPDTQY
TRBV28 ASSLLAGREQY
TRBV20-1 SARVIGSGTDTQY
TRBV3-1 ASRRGNEQY
TRBV11-2 ASSLWDWTLREGSAKNIQY
TRBV11-2 ASSSDRTSGRAIYADTQY
TRBV5-1 ASSLGSRPTDTQY
TRBV5-1 ASSAGQNTGELF
TRBV6-1 ASRGGQGPYEQY